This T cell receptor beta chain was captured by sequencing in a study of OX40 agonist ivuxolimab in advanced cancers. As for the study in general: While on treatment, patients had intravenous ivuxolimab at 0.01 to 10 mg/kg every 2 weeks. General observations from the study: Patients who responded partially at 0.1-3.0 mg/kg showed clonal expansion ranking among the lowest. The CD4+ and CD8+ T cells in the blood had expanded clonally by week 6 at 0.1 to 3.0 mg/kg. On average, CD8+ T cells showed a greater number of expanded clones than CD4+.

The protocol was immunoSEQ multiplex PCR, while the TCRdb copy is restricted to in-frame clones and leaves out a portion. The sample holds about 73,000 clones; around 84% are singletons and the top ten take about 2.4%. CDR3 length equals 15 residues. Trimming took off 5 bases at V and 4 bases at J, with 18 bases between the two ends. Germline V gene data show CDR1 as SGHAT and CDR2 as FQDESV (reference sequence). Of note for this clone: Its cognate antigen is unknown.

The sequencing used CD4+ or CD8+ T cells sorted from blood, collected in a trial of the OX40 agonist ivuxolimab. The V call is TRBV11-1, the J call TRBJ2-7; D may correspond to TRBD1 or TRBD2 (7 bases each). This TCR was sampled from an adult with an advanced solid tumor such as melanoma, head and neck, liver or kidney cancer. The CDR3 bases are TGTGCCAGCAGCCGCACTGCAGGGGGGGAATACGAGCAGTACTTC. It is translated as CASSRTAGGEYEQYF.